This entry describes one T cell receptor (beta chain). Its antigen is unidentified. This record belongs to a study of T cell responses to AZD1222 COVID-19 vaccine. Study-level points and caveats: Seropositive status at baseline applied to only 6 or 7 AZD1222 recipients.

Germline V gene lookup returns CDR1 LNHDA and CDR2 SQIVND (reference sequence). The V and J ends lost 5 bases and 8 bases, in that order; junction bases with no gene match: 7. The length of the CDR3 is 13 residues. Method: immunoSEQ multiplex PCR; TCRdb's copy keeps in-frame clones and lacks some. The sample contains around 140,000 clones, around 90% of which appear only once. Sample: peripheral blood, taken on day 0 of AZD1222 vaccination. The chain carries TRBV19 and TRBJ1-1; TRBD1 matches at 8 bases. This TCR came from an adult in good health. DNA of the CDR3: TGTGCCAGTAGTGAGCACCGGGACAGGGAAGCTTTCTTT. Translated: CASSEHRDREAFF.